This T cell receptor beta chain was obtained from a study of blood T cell repertoires in COVID-19. Per germline, CDR1 LGHNA and CDR2 YNFKEQ. J lost 4 bases, V lost 1 base, and 3 bases had no gene match. This CDR3 comprises 16 residues. Sequencing was performed with immunoSEQ multiplex PCR; in TCRdb, only in-frame clones are kept and a portion is missing. The sample contains tens of thousands of clones, approximately 87% of which appear only once. The receptor's source is an elderly man in a cohort sampled during active COVID-19. This sequence joins TRBV4-2 and TRBJ2-1, with 11 bases aligning to TRBD2. The material sequenced was peripheral blood. CDR3 coding DNA: TGTGCCAGCAGCCAAGGAGGGACTAGCGGTTACAATGAGCAGTTCTTC. Translation gives CASSQGGTSGYNEQFF.